The clone carrying this T cell receptor (beta chain) was detected only a few times. Sequencing was performed with immunoSEQ multiplex PCR; in TCRdb, only in-frame clones are kept and a portion is missing. The sample carries hundreds of thousands of clones, around 74% recorded once. V was cut by 0 bases and J by 4 bases, with 7 bases left in between. The CDR3 consists of 13 residues. Per germline, CDR1 SGHRS and CDR2 YFSETQ. The data stem from a study of shared clonotypes between healthy human individuals. Study in general: Plates per donor: three CD4 naive, three CD4 memory, two CD8 naive, one CD8 memory.

This clonotype was obtained from a woman in her twenties or thirties in good health. The V call is TRBV5-1, the J call TRBJ1-1; D gene unclear. Material for sequencing was memory CD4+ T cells sorted from blood. The subset here: CD45RA-negative fraction. This CDR3 is CASSLEGFTEAFF. In DNA form, the CDR3 reads TGCGCCAGCAGCTTGGAAGGGTTCACTGAAGCTTTCTTT.